These 13 T cell receptor beta chains were all obtained from the same sample, sequenced in a study of regulatory T cells in long-lasting Graves disease. HTBI primers from iRepertoire and Arm-PCR of CDR3 regions yielded the TCR beta libraries. TCRdb reanalysed the multiplex PCR reads using MiXCR and keeps one entry per CDR3 protein. The sample lists under 500,000 distinct CDR3 sequences; about a sixth were seen once. This sample's time point: newly diagnosed GD, antithyroid drugs for less than 3 months. Generation of the TCR library employed RNA extracted from PBMCs. This sample was shared with a second study, whose subject was T cells in Graves' hyperthyroidism and ophthalmopathy.

The sequences come from peripheral blood mononuclear cells (PBMCs), collected at new diagnosis, from a patient treated with antithyroid drugs. The receptors stem from a woman in her 30s with Graves disease.

On this clonotype: One end of the junction is discordant with germline, which a read error may explain. V is TRBV9 and J is TRBJ1-2; TRBD1 agrees at 9 bases. The CDR3 extends over 16 amino acids. Germline CDR1 and CDR2: SGDLS and YYNGEE. The CDR3 DNA reads TGTACCAGCAGCCTTCGCCGGGACAGGGTTCGTCAGGACTACACCTTC. The encoded protein is CTSSLRRDRVRQDYTF.

This clonotype was observed at least ten times. The gene calls are TRBV5-1 and TRBJ1-5, with D maybe TRBD1 (6 bases). CDR1 SGHRS and CDR2 YFSETQ come from the germline V gene. V lost 4 bases and J 8 bases, leaving 16 bases between the germline ends. The CDR3 is 14 amino acids. The CDR3 DNA follows: TGCGCCAGCAGCATCCGGGGGGCCCCCGAGCCCCAGCATTTT. Its protein is CASSIRGAPEPQHF.

This clonotype was counted ten times or more. The chain couples TRBV5-5 to TRBJ2-7, with 16 bases matching TRBD2. Germline CDR1 is SGHKS and CDR2 is YYEKEE (reference sequence). V lost 4 bases, J lost 6 bases, and 10 bases stayed unmatched. The CDR3 has 17 amino acids. CDR3 region: CASSHQLGTSGRVEQYF. The CDR3 DNA reads TGTGCCAGCAGCCATCAACTTGGGACTAGCGGGAGGGTCGAGCAGTACTTC. The full variable domain, its missing parts supplied by reference TRBV5-5 and TRBJ2-7, is DAGVTQSPTHLIKTRGQQVTLRCSPISGHKSVSWYQQVLGQGPQFIFQYYEKEERGRGNFPDRFSARQFPNYSSELNVNALLLGDSALYLCASSHQLGTSGRVEQYFGPGTRLTVT.

This clonotype was recorded at least ten times. The chain is built from TRBV5-1 and TRBJ2-1; D not certain. V was trimmed by 2 bases and J by 0 bases, leaving 21 bases between them. This CDR3 is 19 amino acids long. Germline CDR1 and CDR2: SGHRS and YFSETQ. The CDR3 sequence: CASSFGSAEVGYSYNEQFF. CDR3 coding DNA: TGCGCCAGCAGCTTTGGGTCAGCCGAAGTCGGTTACTCCTACAATGAGCAGTTCTTC.

This clonotype was counted a few times. This chain connects TRBV19 to TRBJ2-7; 7 bases map to TRBD2. The germline CDR1 and CDR2 sequences are LNHDA and SQIVND (reference sequence). The CDR3 loop spans 15 amino acids. J gave up 3 bases and V 1 base, and 6 bases lay outside the gene matches. The CDR3 loop is CASSIAGGRNYEQYF. The CDR3 DNA reads TGTGCCAGTAGTATAGCGGGGGGACGGAACTACGAGCAGTACTTC.

On this clonotype itself: A much larger clone differs by one base, so this may be a read error. CDR3: CASSLGFGNQPQHF. Here the CDR3 DNA reads TGTGCCAGCAGCTTAGGGTTCGGCAATCAGCCCCAGCATTTT. The V call is TRBV7-9, the J call TRBJ1-5, with unresolved D. The CDR3 is made up of 14 amino acids. Germline V lookup: CDR1 SEHNR, CDR2 FQNEAQ (reference sequence). The V and J ends lost 1 base and 2 bases respectively, with 6 bases between them.

This clonotype has ten or more counts. This chain joins TRBV6-2 or TRBV6-3 and TRBJ2-1; D gene ambiguous. Looked up from germline, CDR1 is MNHEY and CDR2 is SVGEGT. Deletions cut 5 bases from V and 0 bases from J, with 14 bases between. This CDR3 comprises 16 residues. The CDR3 reads CASSGLFPDSYNEQFF. Here the CDR3 DNA reads TGTGCCAGCAGTGGCTTATTTCCGGACTCCTACAATGAGCAGTTCTTC.

This clonotype was seen ten or more times. The chain recombines TRBV12-3 or TRBV12-4 with TRBJ2-3; D is unclear. This CDR3 contains 13 residues. Between the trimmed V and J ends, which lost 2 bases and 4 bases, there was a span of 7 bases. As DNA, the CDR3 is TGTGCCAGCAGTTTATTAATCGCAGATACGCAGTATTTT. Protein sequence: CASSLLIADTQYF.

This clonotype was detected a few times. A much larger clone sits a single nucleotide away, making a read error possible. This rearrangement joins TRBV19 to TRBJ2-1; TRBD2 matches at 7 bases. The CDR3 extends over 14 amino acids. Germline V gene sequence: CDR1 LNHDA, CDR2 SQIVND (reference sequence). The CDR3 reads CASSGGGDYNEQLF. As DNA, the CDR3 is TGTGCCAGTAGTGGTGGCGGGGACTACAATGAGCAGCTCTTC.

With regard to this clonotype: This may arise from a read error, as a much more abundant clone is one base away. The genes are TRBV11-1 and TRBJ2-7; D gene uncertain. Germline loops: CDR1 SGHAT, CDR2 FQDESV (reference sequence). This CDR3 comprises 12 residues. The CDR3 sequence: CAGRRPTYEQYF. The CDR3 DNA is TGTGCCGGCAGACGACCCACCTACGAGCAGTACTTC.

This clonotype was recorded at least ten times. The rearrangement uses TRBV28 and TRBJ2-5; D unresolved. CDR1 is MDHEN and CDR2 is SYDVKM in the germline V gene. Trimming cost V 5 bases and J 3 bases, with 4 bases left between them. The CDR3 contains 11 residues. The CDR3 sequence is CASSTEETQYF. The CDR3 bases are TGTGCCAGCAGTACCGAAGAGACCCAGTACTTC.

J is TRBJ2-2 and V is TRBV7-9; D remains ambiguous. The CDR3 loop spans 18 amino acids. The germline CDR1 and CDR2 sequences are SEHNR and FQNEAQ (reference sequence). V was shortened by 2 bases and J by 0 bases, with 16 bases between the two germline ends. CDR3 nucleotides: TGTGCCAGCAGCTTATTGGGCCAACAACGTTCGAACACCGGGGAGCTGTTTTTT. Its protein product is CASSLLGQQRSNTGELFF.

The table lists this clonotype with many counts. The chain is built from TRBV20-1 and TRBJ2-7; D remains unclear. V lost 2 bases and J lost 0, with 8 bases in between. The length of the CDR3 is 13 residues. Germline values: CDR1 DFQATT, CDR2 SNEGSKA (reference sequence). CDR3 amino acids: CSARSFASYEQYF. DNA of the CDR3: TGCAGTGCTAGATCCTTTGCCTCCTACGAGCAGTACTTC.